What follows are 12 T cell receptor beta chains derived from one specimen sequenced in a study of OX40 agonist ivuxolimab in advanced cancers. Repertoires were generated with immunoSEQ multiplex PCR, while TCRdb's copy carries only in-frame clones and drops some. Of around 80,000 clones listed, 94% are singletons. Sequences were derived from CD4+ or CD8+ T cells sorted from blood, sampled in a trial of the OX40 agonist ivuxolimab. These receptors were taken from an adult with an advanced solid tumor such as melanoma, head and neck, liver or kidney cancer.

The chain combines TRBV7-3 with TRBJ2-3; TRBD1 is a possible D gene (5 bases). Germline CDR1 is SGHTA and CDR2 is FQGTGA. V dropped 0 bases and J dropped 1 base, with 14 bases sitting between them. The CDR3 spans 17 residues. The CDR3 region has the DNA TGTGCCAGCAGCTTAACGGCAGGGCAAGGCGGCACAGATACGCAGTATTTT. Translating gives CASSLTAGQGGTDTQYF. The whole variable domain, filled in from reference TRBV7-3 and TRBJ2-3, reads GAGVSQTPSNKVTEKGKYVELRCDPISGHTALYWYRQSLGQGPEFLIYFQGTGAADDSGLPNDRFFAVRPEGSVSTLKIQRTERGDSAVYLCASSLTAGQGGTDTQYFGPGTRLTVL.

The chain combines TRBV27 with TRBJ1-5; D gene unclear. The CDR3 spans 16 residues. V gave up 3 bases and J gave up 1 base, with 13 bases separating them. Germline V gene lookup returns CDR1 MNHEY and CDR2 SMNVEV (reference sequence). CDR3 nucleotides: TGTGCCAGCAGTTTTTCGGGCAGTGAAAGCAATCAGCCCCAGCATTTT. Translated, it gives CASSFSGSESNQPQHF.

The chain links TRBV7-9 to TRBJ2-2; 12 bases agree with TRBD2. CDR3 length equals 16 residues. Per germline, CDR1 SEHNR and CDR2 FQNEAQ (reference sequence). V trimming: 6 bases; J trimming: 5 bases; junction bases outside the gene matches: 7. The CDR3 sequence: CASRGTSGYTTGELFF. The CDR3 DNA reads TGTGCCAGCAGAGGGACTAGCGGGTATACGACCGGGGAGCTGTTTTTT.

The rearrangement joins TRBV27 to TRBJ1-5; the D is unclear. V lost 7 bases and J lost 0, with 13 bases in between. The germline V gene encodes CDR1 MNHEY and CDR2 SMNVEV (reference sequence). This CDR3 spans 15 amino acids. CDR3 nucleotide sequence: TGTGCCAGCAAAGAAGACGGCTATAGCAATCAGCCCCAGCATTTT. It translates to CASKEDGYSNQPQHF.

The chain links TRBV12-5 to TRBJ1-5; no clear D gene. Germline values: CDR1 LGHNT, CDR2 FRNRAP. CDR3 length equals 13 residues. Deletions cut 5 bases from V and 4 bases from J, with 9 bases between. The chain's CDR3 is CASGPGRNQPQHF. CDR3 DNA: TGTGCTAGTGGTCCCGGGAGAAATCAGCCCCAGCATTTT.

The CDR3 nucleotides read TGTGCCAGTAGCCGCACAGGGTCAAACACCATATATTTT. Its protein is CASSRTGSNTIYF. The chain carries TRBV19 and TRBJ1-3, with D perhaps matching TRBD1 (6 bases). From germline, CDR1 is LNHDA and CDR2 SQIVND (reference sequence). CDR3 length: 13 residues. With 6 bases removed from V and 6 bases from J, the gap between germline ends came to 12 bases.

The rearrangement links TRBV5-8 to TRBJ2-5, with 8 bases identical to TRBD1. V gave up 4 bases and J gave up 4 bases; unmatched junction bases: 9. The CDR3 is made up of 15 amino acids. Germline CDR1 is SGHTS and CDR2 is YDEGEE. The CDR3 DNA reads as TGTGCCAGCAGCCTGCTAGGGACAGGAGGAGAGACCCAGTACTTC. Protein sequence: CASSLLGTGGETQYF.

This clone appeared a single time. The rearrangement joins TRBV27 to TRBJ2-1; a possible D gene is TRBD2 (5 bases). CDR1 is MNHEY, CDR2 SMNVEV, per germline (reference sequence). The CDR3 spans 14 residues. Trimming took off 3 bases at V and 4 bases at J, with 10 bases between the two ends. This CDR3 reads CASSFGSTYNEQFF. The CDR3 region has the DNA TGTGCCAGCAGTTTTGGGAGTACATACAATGAGCAGTTCTTC.

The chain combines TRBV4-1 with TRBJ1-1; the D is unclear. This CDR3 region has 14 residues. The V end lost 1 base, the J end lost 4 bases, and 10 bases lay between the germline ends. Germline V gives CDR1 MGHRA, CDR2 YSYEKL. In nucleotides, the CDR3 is TGCGCCAGCAGCCAAGGAGAAGGGAGCACTGAAGCTTTCTTT. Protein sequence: CASSQGEGSTEAFF.

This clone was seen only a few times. CDR3 sequence: CASSQDRSGTGHIYGYTF. The CDR3 DNA sequence: TGCGCCAGCAGCCAAGATCGATCCGGGACAGGGCACATCTATGGCTACACCTTC. V gene TRBV4-3 combines with J gene TRBJ1-2, with 9 nucleotides matching TRBD1. The CDR3 covers 18 residues. CDR1 is LGHNA and CDR2 is YSLEER in the germline V gene. Trimming took 0 bases from V and 4 from J; bases not matched to a gene: 12.

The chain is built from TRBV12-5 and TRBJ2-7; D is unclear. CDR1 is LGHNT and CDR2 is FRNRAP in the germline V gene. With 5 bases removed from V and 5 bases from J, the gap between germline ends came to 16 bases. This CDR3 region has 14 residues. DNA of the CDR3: TGTGCTAGTGGTCCCCCCGGGTTACTCGACGAGCAGTACTTC. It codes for CASGPPGLLDEQYF.

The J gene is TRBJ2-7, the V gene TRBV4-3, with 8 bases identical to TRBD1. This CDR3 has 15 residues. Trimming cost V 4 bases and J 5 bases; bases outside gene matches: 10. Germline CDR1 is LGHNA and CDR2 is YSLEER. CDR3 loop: CASSLGQGDLHEQYF. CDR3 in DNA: TGCGCCAGCAGCCTAGGACAGGGAGATCTGCACGAGCAGTACTTC.